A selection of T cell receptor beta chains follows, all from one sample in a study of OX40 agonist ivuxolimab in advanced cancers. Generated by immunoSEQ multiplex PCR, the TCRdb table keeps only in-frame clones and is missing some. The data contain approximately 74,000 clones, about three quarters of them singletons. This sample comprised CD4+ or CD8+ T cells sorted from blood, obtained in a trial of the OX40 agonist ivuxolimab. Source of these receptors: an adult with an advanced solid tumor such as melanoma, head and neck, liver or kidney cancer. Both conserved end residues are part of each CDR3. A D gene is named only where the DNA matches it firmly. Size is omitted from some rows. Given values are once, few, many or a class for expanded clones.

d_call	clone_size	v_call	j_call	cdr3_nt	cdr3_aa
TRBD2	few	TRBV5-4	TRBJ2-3	TGTGCCAGCAGCTTTTATCTAGCGGGATCTAGCACAGATACGCAGTATTTT	CASSFYLAGSSTDTQYF
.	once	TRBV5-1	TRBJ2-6	TGCGCCAGCAGCTTGGCCAGGGGCGCAGGGGCCAACGTCCTGACTTTC	CASSLARGAGANVLTF
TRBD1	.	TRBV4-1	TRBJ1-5	TGCGCCAGCAGCCTAAGGATAGACAGGGGATTTTACGGCAATCAGCCCCAGCATTTT	CASSLRIDRGFYGNQPQHF
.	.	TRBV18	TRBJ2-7	TGTGCCAGCTCACCAGGGACAACATACGAGCAGTACTTC	CASSPGTTYEQYF
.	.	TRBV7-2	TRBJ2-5	TGTGCCAGCAGCCCACAAACAGGGCCCCAAGAGACCCAGTACTTC	CASSPQTGPQETQYF
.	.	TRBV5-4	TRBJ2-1	TGTGCCAGCAGCCCGTGGATACTATCAGGGAGGACGGGACGGGAAAATGAGCAGTTCTTC	CASSPWILSGRTGRENEQFF
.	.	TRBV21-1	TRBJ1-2	TGTGCCAGCAGCCCCCGATCAGGCTATGGCTACACCTTC	CASSPRSGYGYTF
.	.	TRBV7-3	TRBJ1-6	TGTGCCAGCAGCTTAGGGGGAGGGGCACCCCTCCACTTT	CASSLGGGAPLHF
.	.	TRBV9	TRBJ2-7	TGTGCCAGCAGCGTAGACCCTCACAGCTACGAGCAGTACTTC	CASSVDPHSYEQYF
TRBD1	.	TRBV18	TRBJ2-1	TGTGCCAGCTCGTACGGACAGGGTCACTACAATGAGCAGTTCTTC	CASSYGQGHYNEQFF
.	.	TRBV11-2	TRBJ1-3	TGTGCCAGCAGCTTAGCTGGAGGGGTGGGAAACACCATATATTTT	CASSLAGGVGNTIYF
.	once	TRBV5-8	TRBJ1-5	TGTGCCAGCAGCTTGGCGGGGGCGCCCCAGCATTTT	CASSLAGAPQHF
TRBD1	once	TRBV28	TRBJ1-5	TGTGCCAGCCGCACCACAGGGGGTAGCAATCAGCCCCAGCATTTT	CASRTTGGSNQPQHF
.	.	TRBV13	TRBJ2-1	TGTGCCAGCAGCTTAGGCCGGCCAGGTCACGTCGAAAATGAGCAGTTCTTC	CASSLGRPGHVENEQFF
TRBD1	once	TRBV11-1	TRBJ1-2	TGTGCCAGCAGCCGCCCAGGACAGGGAGAGGGCTACACCTTC	CASSRPGQGEGYTF
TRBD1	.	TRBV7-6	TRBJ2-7	TGTGCCAGCAGCGCAAGACAGGGGGGCCCCTACGAGCAGTACTTC	CASSARQGGPYEQYF
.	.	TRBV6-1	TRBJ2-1	TGTGCCAGCAGTGAAGCATTCTCGACCAATGAGCAGTTCTTC	CASSEAFSTNEQFF
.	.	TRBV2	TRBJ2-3	TGTGCCAGCAGTGAGCGGGGGCTGGGCACAGATACGCAGTATTTT	CASSERGLGTDTQYF
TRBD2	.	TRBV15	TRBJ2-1	TGTGCCACCAGCAGAACCGGGACTAGCGGGGTCTATGAGCAGTTCTTC	CATSRTGTSGVYEQFF
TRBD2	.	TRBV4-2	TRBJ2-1	TGTGCCAGCAGCCAAGAAGCGAGCGGGAGGGCCTTCAATGAGCAGTTCTTC	CASSQEASGRAFNEQFF
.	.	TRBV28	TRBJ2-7	TGTGCCAGCAGTTTGGGTGGGAGGAACTCCTACGAGCAGTACTTC	CASSLGGRNSYEQYF
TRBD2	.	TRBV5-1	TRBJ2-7	TGCGCCAGCAGCTCGGGACTAGCGATGCCGTACGAGCAGTACTTC	CASSSGLAMPYEQYF
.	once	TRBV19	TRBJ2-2	TGTGCCAGTAGTACCACCACCGGGGAGCTGTTTTTT	CASSTTTGELFF
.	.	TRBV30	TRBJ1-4	TGTGCCTGGGCCGCCTATGAAAAACTGTTTTTT	CAWAAYEKLFF
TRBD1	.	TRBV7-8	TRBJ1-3	TGTGCCAGCAGCTTAGTACAGGGGGGAAACACCATATATTTT	CASSLVQGGNTIYF
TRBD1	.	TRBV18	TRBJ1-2	TGTGCCAGCTCACCACCGGACAGGGGGTGGAATGGCTACACCTTC	CASSPPDRGWNGYTF
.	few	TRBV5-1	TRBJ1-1	TGCGCCAGCAGCTTGTGGTTCGCGTCCACTGAAGCTTTCTTT	CASSLWFASTEAFF
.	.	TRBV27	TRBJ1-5	TGTGCCAGCAGTATAAATGGGGCAGGCAATCAGCCCCAGCATTTT	CASSINGAGNQPQHF
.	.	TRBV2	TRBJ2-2	TGTGCCAGCAGACTGGAGACTGGGTCCGGGGAGCTGTTTTTT	CASRLETGSGELFF
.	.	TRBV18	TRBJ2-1	TGTGCCAGCTCACCACCGGGCATCTACAATGAGCAGTTCTTC	CASSPPGIYNEQFF
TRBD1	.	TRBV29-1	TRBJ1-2	TGCAGCGTTGAAGGCGCAGGGGGTGGCTACACCTTC	CSVEGAGGGYTF
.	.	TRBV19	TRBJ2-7	TGTGCCAGTAGTCCCCAGGGGGGGGATGTCTACGAGCAGTACTTC	CASSPQGGDVYEQYF
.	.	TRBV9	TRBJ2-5	TGTGCCTCCTCCCCAGGAGAGACCCAGTACTTC	CASSPGETQYF
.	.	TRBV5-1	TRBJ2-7	TGCGCCAGCAGCTTGGCCGAGGCAAGCCCAAGCTCCTACGAGCAGTACTTC	CASSLAEASPSSYEQYF
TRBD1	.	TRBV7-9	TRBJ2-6	TGTGCCAGCAGCTCTAGGACAGGGGAGTTCTCTGGGGCCAACGTCCTGACTTTC	CASSSRTGEFSGANVLTF
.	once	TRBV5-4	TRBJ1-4	TGTGCCAGCAGCCTCTCCAGGTTAAGTTCCGGGTTAGATGAAAAACTGTTTTTT	CASSLSRLSSGLDEKLFF
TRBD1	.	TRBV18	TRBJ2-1	TGTGCCAGCTCACCTTCAGGGACAGGGGGCGAGCAGTTCTTC	CASSPSGTGGEQFF
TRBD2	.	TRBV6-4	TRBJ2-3	TGTGCCAGCAGTCCCTCCGGGACTAAGGGTACGCAGTATTTT	CASSPSGTKGTQYF
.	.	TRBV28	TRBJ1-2	TGTGCCAGCAGACAAAGTATATATGGCTACACCTTC	CASRQSIYGYTF
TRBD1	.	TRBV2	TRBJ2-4	TGTGCCAGCAACCCGACAGGGAATTACGCCATTCAGTACTTC	CASNPTGNYAIQYF
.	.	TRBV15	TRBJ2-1	TGTGCCACCAGCAGAGCCGTGATCAATGAGCAGTTCTTC	CATSRAVINEQFF
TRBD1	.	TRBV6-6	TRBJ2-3	TGTGCCAGCAGTTTGGACAGGGGCACAGATACGCAGTATTTT	CASSLDRGTDTQYF
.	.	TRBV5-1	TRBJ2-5	TGCGCCAGCAGCTTGGTGGATAGGGAGACCCAGTACTTC	CASSLVDRETQYF
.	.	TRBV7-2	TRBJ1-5	TGTGCCAGCAGCTTAGGTTTGCACCTTGGAGGATATCGCAATCAGCCCCAGCATTTT	CASSLGLHLGGYRNQPQHF
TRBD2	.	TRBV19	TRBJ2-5	TGTGCCAGTAGTCTTTGGGAGCGGGGAGAGACCCAGTACTTC	CASSLWERGETQYF
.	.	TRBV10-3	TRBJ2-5	TGTGCCATCAGTGAGGGGCTAGGGGAGCCCTCGGAGACCCAGTACTTC	CAISEGLGEPSETQYF
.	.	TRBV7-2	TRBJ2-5	TGTGCCAGCAGCTTATATTCAGGGGCTGAGGAGACCCAGTACTTC	CASSLYSGAEETQYF
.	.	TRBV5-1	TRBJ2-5	TGCGCCAGCAGCTCTCAGGGAAACCAAGAGACCCAGTACTTC	CASSSQGNQETQYF
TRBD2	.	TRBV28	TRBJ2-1	TGTGCCAGCACCCTCCGGAGCGGGAGTGTCCGCAATGAGCAGTTCTTC	CASTLRSGSVRNEQFF
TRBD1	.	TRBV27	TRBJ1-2	TGTGCCAGCAGTTTAGACAGGGGCTATGGCTACACCTTC	CASSLDRGYGYTF
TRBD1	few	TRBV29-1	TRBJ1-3	TGCAGCGCTTCGCCCGGGACAGGGGTTGGAAACACCATATATTTT	CSASPGTGVGNTIYF
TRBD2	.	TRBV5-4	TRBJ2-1	TGTGCCAGCAGCTTTCTAGCGGGAGGAGACGAGCAGTTCTTC	CASSFLAGGDEQFF